The 5 T cell receptor beta chains listed next were all sequenced from one sample in a study of regulatory T cells. Study-level results: Regulatory T cells from CD3G-deficient patients were less diverse than autologous conventional CD4+ cells and control regulatory cells.

The PCR used 52 TRBV and 13 TRBJ primers. Assay used: immunoSEQ multiplex PCR; TCRdb lists only in-frame clones, some missing. The table lists 5,500 to 6,500 clones, roughly nine tenths of them singletons. Antigens of these TCRs are unknown. The sample consisted of CD4+ Tregs sorted from blood. Every receptor here comes from a young adult with CD3G deficiency.

V and J are TRBV28 and TRBJ2-5; TRBD2 might be the D (7 bases). The DNA end is a closer match to TRBJ2-7, so the J assignment may be wrong. CDR3 length: 14 amino acids. The germline V gene has CDR1 MDHEN and CDR2 SYDVKM. CDR3 sequence: CASRERGARYEQYF. The DNA for the CDR3 is TGTGCCAGCCGCGAACGGGGGGCGAGATACGAGCAGTACTTC.

This clone has only one observation. This CDR3 reads CASSGLAGGLSANVLTF. The CDR3 DNA reads as TGTGCCAGTAGCGGCCTAGCGGGAGGGCTCTCGGCCAACGTCCTGACTTTC. This rearrangement joins TRBV19 to TRBJ2-6; 12 nucleotides agree with TRBD2. With 6 bases clipped from V and 6 bases from J, the junction kept 9 bases outside the gene matches. The germline V gene has CDR1 LNHDA and CDR2 SQIVND (reference sequence). This CDR3 comprises 17 residues.

This clone appeared once. The chain combines TRBV18 with TRBJ2-1, with TRBD2 matching over 8 bases. Germline V CDR1 and CDR2: KGHSH, LQKENI. CDR3 size: 13 residues. V was clipped by 6 bases and J by 8 bases; unmatched bases: 6. CDR3 bases: TGTGCCAGCTCCCCTTCGGGGGGGCATGAGCAGTTCTTC. Translating gives CASSPSGGHEQFF. Complete variable domain (other parts from reference TRBV18 and TRBJ2-1): NAGVMQNPRHLVRRRGQEARLRCSPMKGHSHVYWYRQLPEEGLKFMVYLQKENIIDESGMPKERFSAEFPKEGPSILRIQQVVRGDSAAYFCASSPSGGHEQFFGPGTRLTVL.

The V call is TRBV6-1, the J call TRBJ2-7; D not resolved. Germline V gene lookup returns CDR1 MNHNS and CDR2 SASEGT. Trimming removed 8 bases from V and 2 bases from J, with 7 bases in between. The CDR3 runs 11 residues. The CDR3 protein is CASRSTYEQYF. The CDR3 DNA reads as TGTGCCAGCCGGTCTACCTACGAGCAGTACTTC.

The chain recombines TRBV6-1 with TRBJ2-7, with TRBD1 identical over 9 bases. Germline V lookup: CDR1 MNHNS, CDR2 SASEGT. With 7 bases clipped from V and 1 base from J, the junction kept 8 bases outside the gene matches. The CDR3 runs 15 residues. The CDR3 is CASTRGGTGSYEQYF. In DNA form, the CDR3 reads TGTGCCAGCACTAGGGGGGGGACAGGGTCCTACGAGCAGTACTTC.